This T cell receptor (beta chain) was profiled in a study of T cell responses to AZD1222 COVID-19 vaccine (dated by TCRdb to about 2021). Background on the whole study: TCR sequencing covered 230 or so trial participants: approximately 200 given two doses of AZD1222 and 26 given two doses of MenACWY control vaccine. Trial participants were enrolled into age subgroups of 18-55, 56-69 and 70-plus years, which contained approximately 150, 28 and 58 TCR-sequenced participants, respectively. Study-level results and caveats: Vaccine-associated CD4 TCRs spanned the whole spike protein, with dominant responses in regions 160-218 and 743-854. Participants were mostly white British, with more females than males. The authors suggested clonal diversity may have been underestimated. Conclusions about previously exposed vaccinees are limited because only six or seven AZD1222 recipients were SARS-CoV-2 seropositive at baseline. A significant rise in spike-specific TCR breadth and depth was observed after two AZD1222 doses relative to day 0 and relative to MenACWY recipients. Because no day 14 peak-response samples were available, the repertoires could be characterized only after the peak T cell response. Epitopes outside the regions mutated in the B.1.351 and B.1.1.7 variants were reportedly recognized by nearly half of the unique spike-specific TCRs. In the small 56-69-year group, the increase in depth fell short of significance, most likely because of low power.

The time point label, as the study defines it: about 28 days (+/-7) after the second vaccine dose. Because spike-specific TCR depth and breadth did not differ between the two schedules, AZD1222 recipients who got a second dose at roughly 4 weeks were pooled with those who got a second dose at roughly 12 weeks. The vaccinee samples were drawn from two UK trials, COV001 and COV002, one of which was a single-blind randomized controlled phase 2/3 trial testing AZD1222 (ChAdOx1 nCoV-19) in healthy adults. For TCRbeta chain sequencing, PBMC samples from trial participants were taken at day 0 and at day 28 after the second dose. The CDR3 regions of human TCRbeta chains were subjected to immunosequencing. Concerning the study's data processing: Repertoire TCRs were matched against a reference library of SARS-CoV-2-specific TCRs generated with the MIRA antigen-specificity platform. Breadth was defined as the fraction of unique TCRs that were SARS-CoV-2-associated. Depth was defined as the fraction of total T cells that were SARS-CoV-2-associated. Using the MIRA data, each spike-specific TCR was mapped to the spike region that the TCR reacts to and placed in a CD4 or CD8 class. Log10-transformed breadth and depth values were compared by one-way ANOVA with Sidak's multiple comparisons tests. The source is immuneACCESS, and TCRdb retained only in-frame sequences with V and J called. Part of the clones is not carried over; for the studies checked, unresolved V genes explain less than half of this, and the remainder is unexplained. That table supplies the V and J calls and clone size; D and trimming were determined from the DNA. Recorded for this sample are about 110,000 clones; around 87% of them occurred a single time. The top ten clones comprise 4% to 5.5% of the sample.

Remarks on this clone: Its cognate antigen has yet to be identified. No much larger clone exists at a distance of one base, and base qualities are not known.

The germline V gene provides CDR1 SGHDN and CDR2 FVKESK. V has 4 bases trimmed and J has 3 bases trimmed; junction bases matching no gene number 3. The CDR3 starts with the cysteine, ends with the phenylalanine, and has 14 residues. The entry retains the CDR3 DNA only, 42 bases that are in frame from base 1. This specimen was peripheral blood, taken 28 days after the second AZD1222 dose. The origin of this receptor is an adult who received the AZD1222 COVID-19 vaccine. The chain couples TRBV14 to TRBJ1-2, with 9 central nucleotides matching TRBD1. The nucleotide sequence is given as TGTGCCAGCAGCCTAAGGGACAGGGACTATGGCTACACCTTC. Its protein product is CASSLRDRDYGYTF.